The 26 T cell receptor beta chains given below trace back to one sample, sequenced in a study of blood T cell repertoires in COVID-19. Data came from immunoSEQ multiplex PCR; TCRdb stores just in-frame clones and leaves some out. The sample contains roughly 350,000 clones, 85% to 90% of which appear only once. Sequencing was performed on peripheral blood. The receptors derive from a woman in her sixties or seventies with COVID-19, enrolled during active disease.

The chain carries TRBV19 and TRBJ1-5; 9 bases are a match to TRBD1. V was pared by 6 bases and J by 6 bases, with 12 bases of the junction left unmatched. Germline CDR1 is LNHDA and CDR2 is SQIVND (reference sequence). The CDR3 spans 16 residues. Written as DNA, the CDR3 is TGTGCCAGTAGGCTTGCGGGACAGGGAAATGGTCAGCCCCAGCATTTT. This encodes CASRLAGQGNGQPQHF.

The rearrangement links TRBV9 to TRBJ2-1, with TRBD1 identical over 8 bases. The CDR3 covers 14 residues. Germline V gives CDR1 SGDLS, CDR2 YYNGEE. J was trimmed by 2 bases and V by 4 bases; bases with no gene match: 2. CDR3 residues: CASSSGGTYNEQFF. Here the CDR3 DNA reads TGTGCCAGCAGCTCAGGGGGCACCTACAATGAGCAGTTCTTC. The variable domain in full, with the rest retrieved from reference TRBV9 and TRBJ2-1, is DSGVTQTPKHLITATGQRVTLRCSPRSGDLSVYWYQQSLDQGLQFLIQYYNGEERAKGNILERFSAQQFPDLHSELNLSSLELGDSALYFCASSSGGTYNEQFFGPGTRLTVL.

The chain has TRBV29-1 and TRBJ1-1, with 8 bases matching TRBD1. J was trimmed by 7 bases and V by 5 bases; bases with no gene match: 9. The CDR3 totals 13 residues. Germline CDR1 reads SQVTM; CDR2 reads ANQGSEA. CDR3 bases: TGCAGCGTTTCAACAGGGGGGGCAAGTGAAGCTTTCTTT. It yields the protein CSVSTGGASEAFF.

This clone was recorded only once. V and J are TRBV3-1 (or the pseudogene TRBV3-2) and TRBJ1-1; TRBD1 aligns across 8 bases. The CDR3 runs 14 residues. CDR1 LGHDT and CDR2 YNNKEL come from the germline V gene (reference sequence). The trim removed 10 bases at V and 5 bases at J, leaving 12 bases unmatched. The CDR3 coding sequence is TGTGCCACACGCCTTCAGGGGGCTGGAACTGAAGCTTTCTTT. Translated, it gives CATRLQGAGTEAFF.

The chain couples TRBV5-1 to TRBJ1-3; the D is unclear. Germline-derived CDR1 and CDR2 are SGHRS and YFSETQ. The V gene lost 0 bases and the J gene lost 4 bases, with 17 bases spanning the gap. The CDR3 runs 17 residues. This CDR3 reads CASSLGGLSDAGNTIYF. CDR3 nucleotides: TGCGCCAGCAGCTTGGGCGGATTGTCTGACGCAGGAAACACCATATATTTT. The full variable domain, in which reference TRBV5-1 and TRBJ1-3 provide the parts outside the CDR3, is KAGVTQTPRYLIKTRGQQVTLSCSPISGHRSVSWYQQTPGQGLQFLFEYFSETQRNKGNFPGRFSGRQFSNSRSEMNVSTLELGDSALYLCASSLGGLSDAGNTIYFGEGSWLTVV.

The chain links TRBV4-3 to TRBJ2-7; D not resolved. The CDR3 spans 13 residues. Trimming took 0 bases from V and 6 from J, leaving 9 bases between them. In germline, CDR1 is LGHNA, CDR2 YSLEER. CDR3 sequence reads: CASSQDRRLEQYF. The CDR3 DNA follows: TGCGCCAGCAGCCAAGATCGGCGACTCGAGCAGTACTTC.

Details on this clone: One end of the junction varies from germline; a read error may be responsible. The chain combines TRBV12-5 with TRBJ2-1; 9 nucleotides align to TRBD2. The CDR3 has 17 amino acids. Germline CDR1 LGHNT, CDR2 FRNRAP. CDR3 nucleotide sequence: TGTGCTAGTGGTTCGTCTCCGACTAGCGGCGGGGGCAATGAACAGTTCTTC. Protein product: CASGSSPTSGGGNEQFF.

The CDR3 is CASSEQGNEQFF. The CDR3 nucleotides read TGCGCCAGCAGCGAACAGGGGAATGAGCAGTTCTTC. This rearrangement joins TRBV5-1 to TRBJ2-1; 7 bases fit TRBD1. The CDR3 runs to 12 residues. With V trimmed by 4 bases and J by 7 bases, 2 bases remained unmatched. The V gene's germline CDR1 is SGHRS and CDR2 YFSETQ.

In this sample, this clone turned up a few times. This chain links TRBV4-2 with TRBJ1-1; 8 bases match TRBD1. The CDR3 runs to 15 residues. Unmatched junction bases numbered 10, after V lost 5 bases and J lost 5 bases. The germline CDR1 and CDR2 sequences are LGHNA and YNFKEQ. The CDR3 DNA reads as TGTGCCAGCAGCTCCCGGACAGGGTCCTATACTGAAGCTTTCTTT. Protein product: CASSSRTGSYTEAFF.

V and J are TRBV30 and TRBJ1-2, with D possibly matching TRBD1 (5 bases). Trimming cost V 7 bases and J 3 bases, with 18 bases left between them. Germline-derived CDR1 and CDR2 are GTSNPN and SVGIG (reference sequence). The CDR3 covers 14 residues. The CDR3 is CAFAAAGGDYGYTF. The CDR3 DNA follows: TGTGCCTTTGCAGCGGCCGGGGGTGACTATGGCTACACCTTC. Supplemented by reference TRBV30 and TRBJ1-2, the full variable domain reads SQTIHQWPATLVQPVGSPLSLECTVEGTSNPNLYWYRQAAGRGLQLLFYSVGIGQISSEVPQNLSASRPQDRQFILSSKKLLLSDSGFYLCAFAAAGGDYGYTFGSGTRLTVV.

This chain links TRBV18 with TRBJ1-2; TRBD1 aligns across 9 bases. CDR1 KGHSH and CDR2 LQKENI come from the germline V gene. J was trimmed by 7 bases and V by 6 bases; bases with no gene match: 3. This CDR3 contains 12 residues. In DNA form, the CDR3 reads TGTGCCAGCTCCTCGGGACAGGGTGGCTACACCTTC. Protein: CASSSGQGGYTF. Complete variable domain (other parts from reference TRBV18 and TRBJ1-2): NAGVMQNPRHLVRRRGQEARLRCSPMKGHSHVYWYRQLPEEGLKFMVYLQKENIIDESGMPKERFSAEFPKEGPSILRIQQVVRGDSAAYFCASSSGQGGYTFGSGTRLTVV.

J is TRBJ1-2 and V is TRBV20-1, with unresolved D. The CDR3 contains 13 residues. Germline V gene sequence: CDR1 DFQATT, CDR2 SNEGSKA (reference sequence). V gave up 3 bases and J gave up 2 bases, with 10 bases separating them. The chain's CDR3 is CSASVRENYGYTF. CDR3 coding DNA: TGCAGTGCTAGTGTGAGGGAGAACTATGGCTACACCTTC.

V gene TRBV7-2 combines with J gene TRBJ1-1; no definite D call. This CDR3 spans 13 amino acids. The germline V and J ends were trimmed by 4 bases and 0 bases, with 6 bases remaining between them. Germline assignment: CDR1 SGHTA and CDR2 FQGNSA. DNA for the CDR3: TGTGCCAGCAGCTCGAACATGAACACTGAAGCTTTCTTT. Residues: CASSSNMNTEAFF.

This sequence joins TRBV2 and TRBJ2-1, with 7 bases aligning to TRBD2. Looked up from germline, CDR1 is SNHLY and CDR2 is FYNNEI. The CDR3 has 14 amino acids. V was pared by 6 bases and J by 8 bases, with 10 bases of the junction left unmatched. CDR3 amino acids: CASREKTSPDEQFF. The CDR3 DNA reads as TGTGCCAGCAGGGAAAAGACTAGCCCCGATGAGCAGTTCTTC. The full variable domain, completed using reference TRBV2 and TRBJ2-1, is EPEVTQTPSHQVTQMGQEVILRCVPISNHLYFYWYRQILGQKVEFLVSFYNNEISEKSEIFDDQFSVERPDGSNFTLKIRSTKLEDSAMYFCASREKTSPDEQFFGPGTRLTVL.

CDR3 DNA: TGTGCCAGCAGTGATGGTAGGGGAGGACAGCCCCAGCATTTT. Translating it yields CASSDGRGGQPQHF. V and J are TRBV2 and TRBJ1-5; tentative D call: TRBD1 (5 bases). V lost 3 bases and J 7 bases, leaving 13 bases between the germline ends. This CDR3 has 14 amino acids. From germline, CDR1 is SNHLY and CDR2 FYNNEI.

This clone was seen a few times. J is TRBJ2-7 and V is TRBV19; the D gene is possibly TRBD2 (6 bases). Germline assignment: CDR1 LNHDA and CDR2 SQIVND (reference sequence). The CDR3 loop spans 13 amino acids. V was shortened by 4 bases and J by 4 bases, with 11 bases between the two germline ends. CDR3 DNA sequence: TGTGCCAGTAGTAAGGAGGGCGGGTACGAGCAGTACTTC. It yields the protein CASSKEGGYEQYF.

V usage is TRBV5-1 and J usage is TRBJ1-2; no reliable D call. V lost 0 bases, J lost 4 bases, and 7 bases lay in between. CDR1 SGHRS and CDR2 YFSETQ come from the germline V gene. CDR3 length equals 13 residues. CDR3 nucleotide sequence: TGCGCCAGCAGCTTGGGCGAGATCTATGGCTACACCTTC. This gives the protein CASSLGEIYGYTF.

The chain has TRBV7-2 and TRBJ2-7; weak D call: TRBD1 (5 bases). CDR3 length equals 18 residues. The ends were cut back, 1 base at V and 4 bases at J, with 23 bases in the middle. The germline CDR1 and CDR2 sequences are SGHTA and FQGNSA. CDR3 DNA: TGTGCCAGCAGCTTAGAATTAGTGGAACCGCTTAGGGGTTACGAGCAGTACTTC. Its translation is CASSLELVEPLRGYEQYF. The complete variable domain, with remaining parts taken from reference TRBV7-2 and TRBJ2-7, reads GAGVSQSPSNKVTEKGKDVELRCDPISGHTALYWYRQSLGQGLEFLIYFQGNSAPDKSGLPSDRFSAERTGGSVSTLTIQRTQQEDSAVYLCASSLELVEPLRGYEQYFGPGTRLTVT.

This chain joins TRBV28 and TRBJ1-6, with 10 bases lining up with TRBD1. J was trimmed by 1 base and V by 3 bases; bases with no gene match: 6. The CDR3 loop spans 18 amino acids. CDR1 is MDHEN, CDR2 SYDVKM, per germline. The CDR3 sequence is CASSFRGQGISYNSPLHF. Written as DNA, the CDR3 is TGTGCCAGCAGTTTCCGGGGACAGGGGATATCCTATAATTCACCCCTCCACTTT.

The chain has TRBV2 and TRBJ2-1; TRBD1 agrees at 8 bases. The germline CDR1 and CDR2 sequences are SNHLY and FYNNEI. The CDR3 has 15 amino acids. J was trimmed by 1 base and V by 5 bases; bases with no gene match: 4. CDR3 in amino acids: CASSRGQESYNEQFF. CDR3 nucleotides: TGTGCCAGCAGTAGGGGACAGGAATCCTACAATGAGCAGTTCTTC.

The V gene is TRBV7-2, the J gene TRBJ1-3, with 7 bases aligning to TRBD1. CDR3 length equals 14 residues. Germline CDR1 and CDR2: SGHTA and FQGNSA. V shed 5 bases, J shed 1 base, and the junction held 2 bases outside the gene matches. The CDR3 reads CASSKTGSGNTIYF. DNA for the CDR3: TGTGCCAGCAGCAAGACAGGGTCTGGAAACACCATATATTTT.

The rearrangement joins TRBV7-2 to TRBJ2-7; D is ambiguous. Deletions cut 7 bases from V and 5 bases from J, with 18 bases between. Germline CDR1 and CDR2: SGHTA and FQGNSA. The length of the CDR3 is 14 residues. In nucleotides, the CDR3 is TGTGCCAGCAACCCCCGACTTAATTTCCACGAGCAGTACTTC. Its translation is CASNPRLNFHEQYF.

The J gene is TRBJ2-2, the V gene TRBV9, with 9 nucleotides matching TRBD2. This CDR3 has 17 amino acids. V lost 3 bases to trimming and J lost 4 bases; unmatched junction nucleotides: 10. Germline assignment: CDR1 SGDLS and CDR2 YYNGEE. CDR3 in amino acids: CASSETRGGAGTGELFF. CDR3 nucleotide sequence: TGTGCCAGCAGCGAAACTCGCGGGGGGGCCGGCACCGGGGAGCTGTTTTTT.

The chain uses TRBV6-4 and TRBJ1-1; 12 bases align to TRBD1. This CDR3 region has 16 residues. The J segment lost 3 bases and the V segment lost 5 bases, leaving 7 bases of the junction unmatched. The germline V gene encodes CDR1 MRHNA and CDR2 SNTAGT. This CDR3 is CASSPGTGGGYTEAFF. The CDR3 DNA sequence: TGTGCCAGCAGTCCCGGGACAGGGGGCGGGTACACTGAAGCTTTCTTT.

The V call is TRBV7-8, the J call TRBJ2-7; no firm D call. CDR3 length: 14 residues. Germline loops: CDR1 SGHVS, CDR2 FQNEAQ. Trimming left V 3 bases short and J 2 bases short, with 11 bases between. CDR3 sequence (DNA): TGTGCCAGCAGCTTTTCCGTACCAGCCTACGAGCAGTACTTC. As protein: CASSFSVPAYEQYF.

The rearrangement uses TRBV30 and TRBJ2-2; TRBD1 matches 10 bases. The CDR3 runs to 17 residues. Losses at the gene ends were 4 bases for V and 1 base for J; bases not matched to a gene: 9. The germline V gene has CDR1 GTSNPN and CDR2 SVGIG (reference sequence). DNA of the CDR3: TGTGCCTGGATCCGCCGGGACAGGGGTGTGAACACCGGGGAGCTGTTTTTT. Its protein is CAWIRRDRGVNTGELFF. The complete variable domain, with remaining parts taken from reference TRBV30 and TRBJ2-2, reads SQTIHQWPATLVQPVGSPLSLECTVEGTSNPNLYWYRQAAGRGLQLLFYSVGIGQISSEVPQNLSASRPQDRQFILSSKKLLLSDSGFYLCAWIRRDRGVNTGELFFGEGSRLTVL.